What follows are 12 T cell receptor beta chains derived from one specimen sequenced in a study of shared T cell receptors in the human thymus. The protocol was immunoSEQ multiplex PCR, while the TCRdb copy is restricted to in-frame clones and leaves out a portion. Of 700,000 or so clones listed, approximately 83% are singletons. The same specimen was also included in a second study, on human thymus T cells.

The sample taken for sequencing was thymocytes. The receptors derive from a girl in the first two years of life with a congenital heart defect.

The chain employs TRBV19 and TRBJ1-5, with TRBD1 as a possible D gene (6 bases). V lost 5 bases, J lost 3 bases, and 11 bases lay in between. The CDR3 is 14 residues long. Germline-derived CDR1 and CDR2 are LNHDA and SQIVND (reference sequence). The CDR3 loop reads CASSWGHNNQPQHF. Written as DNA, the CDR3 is TGTGCCAGTAGTTGGGGACACAACAATCAGCCCCAGCATTTT. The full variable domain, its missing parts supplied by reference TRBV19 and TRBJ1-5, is DGGITQSPKYLFRKEGQNVTLSCEQNLNHDAMYWYRQDPGQGLRLIYYSQIVNDFQKGDIAEGYSVSREKKESFPLTVTSAQKNPTAFYLCASSWGHNNQPQHFGDGTRLSIL.

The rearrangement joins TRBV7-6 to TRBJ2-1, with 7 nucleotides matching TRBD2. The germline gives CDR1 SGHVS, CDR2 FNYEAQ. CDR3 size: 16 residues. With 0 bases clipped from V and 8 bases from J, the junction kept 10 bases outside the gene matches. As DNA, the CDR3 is TGTGCCAGCAGCTTAGCGTTCCAGCGGGGAATCGATGAGCAGTTCTTC. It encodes CASSLAFQRGIDEQFF.

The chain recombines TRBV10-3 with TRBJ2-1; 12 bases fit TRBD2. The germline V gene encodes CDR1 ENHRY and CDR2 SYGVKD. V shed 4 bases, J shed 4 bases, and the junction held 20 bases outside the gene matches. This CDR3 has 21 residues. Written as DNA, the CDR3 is TGTGCCATCAGTGTATACTCTCTGGGTAGGACTAGCGGGGTTATTTACAATGAGCAGTTCTTC. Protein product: CAISVYSLGRTSGVIYNEQFF.

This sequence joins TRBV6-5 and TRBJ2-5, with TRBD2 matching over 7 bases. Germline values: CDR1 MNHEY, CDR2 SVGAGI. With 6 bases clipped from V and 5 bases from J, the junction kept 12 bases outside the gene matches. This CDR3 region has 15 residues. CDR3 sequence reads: CASSPYGLVGETQYF. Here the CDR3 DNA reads TGTGCCAGCAGCCCCTACGGACTAGTAGGGGAGACCCAGTACTTC.

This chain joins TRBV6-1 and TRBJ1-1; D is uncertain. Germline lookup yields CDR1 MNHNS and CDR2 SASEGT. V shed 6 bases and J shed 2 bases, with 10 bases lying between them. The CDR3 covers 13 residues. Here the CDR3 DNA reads TGTGCCAGCAGATCCAGATTAAACACTGAAGCTTTCTTT. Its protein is CASRSRLNTEAFF.

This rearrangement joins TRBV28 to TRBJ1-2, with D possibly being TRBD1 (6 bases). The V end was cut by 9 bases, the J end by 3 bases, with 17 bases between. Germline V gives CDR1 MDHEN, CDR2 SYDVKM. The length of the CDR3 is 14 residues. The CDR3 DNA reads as TGTGCCAGAAGGCCGACAGGCCCGGACTATGGCTACACCTTC. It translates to CARRPTGPDYGYTF.

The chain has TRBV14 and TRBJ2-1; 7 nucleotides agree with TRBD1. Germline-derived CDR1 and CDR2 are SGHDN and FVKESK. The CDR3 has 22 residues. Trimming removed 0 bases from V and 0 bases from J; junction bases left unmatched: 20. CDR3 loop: CASSQEEERGIGTDLSYNEQFF. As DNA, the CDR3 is TGTGCCAGCAGCCAAGAAGAAGAAAGGGGGATAGGGACAGATCTCTCCTACAATGAGCAGTTCTTC.

DNA for the CDR3: TGTGCCAGCAGCCGAATCGGGGACACAGATACGCAGTATTTT. It encodes CASSRIGDTDTQYF. The rearrangement uses TRBV7-9 and TRBJ2-3; possible D gene TRBD2, 5 bases. Germline-derived CDR1 and CDR2 are SEHNR and FQNEAQ (reference sequence). Trimming removed 5 bases at V and 2 bases at J, with 11 bases between. The CDR3 is 14 amino acids.

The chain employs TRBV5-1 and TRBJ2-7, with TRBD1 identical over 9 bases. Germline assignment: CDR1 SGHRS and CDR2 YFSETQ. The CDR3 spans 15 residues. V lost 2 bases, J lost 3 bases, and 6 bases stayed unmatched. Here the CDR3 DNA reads TGCGCCAGCAGCTTTCGAGGGACAGGGTTCTACGAGCAGTACTTC. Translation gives CASSFRGTGFYEQYF.

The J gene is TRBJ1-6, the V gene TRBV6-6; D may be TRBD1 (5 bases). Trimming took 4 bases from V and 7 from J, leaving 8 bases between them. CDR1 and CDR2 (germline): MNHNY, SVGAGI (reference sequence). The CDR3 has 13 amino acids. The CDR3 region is CASSLHRNSPLHF. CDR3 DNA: TGTGCCAGCAGTTTACACAGGAATTCACCCCTCCACTTT.

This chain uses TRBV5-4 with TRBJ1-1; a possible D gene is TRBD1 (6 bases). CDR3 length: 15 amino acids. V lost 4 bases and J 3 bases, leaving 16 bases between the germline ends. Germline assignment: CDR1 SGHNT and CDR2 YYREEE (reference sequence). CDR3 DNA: TGTGCCAGCAGCCCAAATACAGGGAGGGACACTGAAGCTTTCTTT. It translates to CASSPNTGRDTEAFF.

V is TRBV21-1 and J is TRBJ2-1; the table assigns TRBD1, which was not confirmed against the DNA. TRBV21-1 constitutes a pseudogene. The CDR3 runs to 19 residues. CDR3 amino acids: CASSKNRGQRGFVHNEQFF. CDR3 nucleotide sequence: TGTGCCAGCAGCAAAAACCGCGGACAGCGTGGTTTTGTGCACAATGAGCAGTTCTTC.